The 12 T cell receptor beta chains below were found in one sample sequenced in a study of blood T cell repertoires in COVID-19. Here immunoSEQ multiplex PCR was the method, and the copy in TCRdb shows in-frame clones only, minus some. In the table there are around 260,000 clones, 85% of which are singletons. What was sequenced was peripheral blood. These TCRs come from a human donor in a cohort sampled during active COVID-19.

This clone was found once. The chain joins TRBV7-2 to TRBJ2-1, with TRBD2 matching 8 bases. V shed 5 bases, J shed 9 bases, and the junction held 6 bases outside the gene matches. The CDR3 extends over 13 amino acids. The germline gives CDR1 SGHTA, CDR2 FQGNSA. The CDR3 DNA reads TGTGCCAGCAGCATACCGGGACTAGGTGAGCAGTTCTTC. It translates to CASSIPGLGEQFF.

The rearrangement links TRBV20-1 to TRBJ2-5; D is ambiguous. V was cut by 3 bases and J by 11 bases, with 19 bases left in between. The CDR3 consists of 13 residues. The germline V gene has CDR1 DFQATT and CDR2 SNEGSKA (reference sequence). Here the CDR3 DNA reads TGCAGTGCTAGTTCATCCCCTCTGAAACTGCAGTACTTC. Its translation: CSASSSPLKLQYF.

The V gene is TRBV5-8, the J gene TRBJ1-1; D gene uncertain. The CDR3 covers 14 residues. Trimming shortened V by 3 bases and J by 3 bases, and 12 bases separated the two germline ends. Per germline, CDR1 SGHTS and CDR2 YDEGEE. CDR3 protein: CASSSQRPYTEAFF. DNA of the CDR3: TGTGCCAGCAGCTCCCAGCGGCCCTACACTGAAGCTTTCTTT. The full variable domain, rest sourced from reference TRBV5-8 and TRBJ1-1, is EAGVTQSPTHLIKTRGQQATLRCSPISGHTSVYWYQQALGLGLQFLLWYDEGEERNRGNFPPRFSGRQFPNYSSELNVNALELEDSALYLCASSSQRPYTEAFFGQGTRLTVV.

This chain uses TRBV28 with TRBJ2-7; 7 bases are shared with TRBD1. CDR1 MDHEN and CDR2 SYDVKM come from the germline V gene. The CDR3 is 15 amino acids. The V segment lost 4 bases and the J segment 0 bases; nucleotides outside the gene matches: 6. Here the CDR3 reads CASSSPGGISYEQYF. The CDR3 bases are TGTGCCAGCAGTTCCCCAGGGGGTATCTCCTACGAGCAGTACTTC.

The chain links TRBV11-2 to TRBJ2-4, with D tentatively TRBD1 (6 bases). V dropped 4 bases and J dropped 3 bases, with 10 bases sitting between them. CDR1 and CDR2 from the germline V gene are SGHAT and FQNNGV. This CDR3 contains 14 residues. The chain's CDR3 is CASSSQGYKNIQYF. In nucleotides, the CDR3 is TGTGCCAGCAGCTCCCAGGGGTACAAAAACATTCAGTACTTC.

The genes are TRBV28 and TRBJ2-7, with D perhaps matching TRBD1 (6 bases). The V and J ends lost 6 bases and 4 bases respectively, with 13 bases between them. Germline lookup yields CDR1 MDHEN and CDR2 SYDVKM. The CDR3 contains 13 residues. The CDR3 sequence: CASRLGHQYEQYF. Written as DNA, the CDR3 is TGTGCCAGCAGGTTGGGACACCAATACGAGCAGTACTTC.

This chain uses TRBV10-1 with TRBJ1-1; no clear D gene. Trimming left V 8 bases short and J 9 bases short, with 16 bases between. Germline CDR1 WNHNN, CDR2 SYGVQD (reference sequence). The CDR3 totals 12 residues. As DNA, the CDR3 is TGCGCCAGCGGAGACGGCGAGCAACAAGCTTTCTTT. It translates to CASGDGEQQAFF.

CDR3 in amino acids: CASTSNTEAFF. CDR3 bases: TGTGCCAGCACGTCGAACACTGAAGCTTTCTTT. This chain uses TRBV28 with TRBJ1-1; D uncertain. This CDR3 contains 11 residues. Germline V gene lookup returns CDR1 MDHEN and CDR2 SYDVKM. Trimming took off 7 bases at V and 1 base at J, with 4 bases between the two ends.

At least ten counts were recorded for this clone. J is TRBJ1-2 and V is TRBV6-5; D is unclear. Trimming shortened V by 5 bases and J by 8 bases, and 9 bases separated the two germline ends. From germline, CDR1 is MNHEY and CDR2 SVGAGI. The CDR3 length is 11 residues. CDR3 protein: CASSRQSGYTF. In DNA, the CDR3 is TGTGCCAGCAGTAGACAAAGCGGCTACACCTTC.

The rearrangement links TRBV3-1 (or the pseudogene TRBV3-2) to TRBJ2-1; 12 bases fit TRBD2. Looked up from germline, CDR1 is LGHDT and CDR2 is YNNKEL (reference sequence). This CDR3 comprises 17 residues. The junction had 13 bases not matched to a gene; V was cut back by 3 bases and J by 10 bases. The CDR3 nucleotides read TGTGCCAGCAGCCACAGTGGTGGGCTAGCGGGAGGGTCCGAGCAGTTCTTC. Its protein is CASSHSGGLAGGSEQFF.

This chain links TRBV9 with TRBJ2-3; maybe TRBD2 (6 bases). V lost 0 bases, J lost 6 bases, and 11 bases lay in between. The germline V gene has CDR1 SGDLS and CDR2 YYNGEE. CDR3 size: 14 residues. CDR3 DNA sequence: TGTGCCAGCAGCGTAGCGTTCGGAGGGGATACGCAGTATTTT. This translates into CASSVAFGGDTQYF.

This clone has only a few counts. J is TRBJ2-7 and V is TRBV27; 9 nucleotides line up with TRBD2. The V segment lost 4 bases and the J segment 4 bases; nucleotides outside the gene matches: 17. Germline assignment: CDR1 MNHEY and CDR2 SMNVEV (reference sequence). There are 18 residues in the CDR3. The chain's CDR3 is CASSSRGSGSGGYYEQYF. CDR3 DNA sequence: TGTGCCAGCAGTTCCCGGGGTAGCGGGAGTGGAGGATATTACGAGCAGTACTTC.